The present TCR beta chain was sequenced within a study of cytomegalovirus exposure and HLA in healthy donors. Germline CDR1 SSHAT, CDR2 FNYEAQ (reference sequence). CDR3 length: 15 amino acids. V was pared by 5 bases and J by 6 bases, with 19 bases between. PCR was performed using 60 Vbeta and 13 Jbeta primers. The repertoire was sequenced with immunoSEQ multiplex PCR; TCRdb's copy has only in-frame clones and lacks some. This table holds 150,000 to 200,000 clones, around 80% found once. The sequence was obtained from a woman under 40 in good health and CMV-seronegative. The sample was PBMCs. The chain couples TRBV7-7 to TRBJ1-1; TRBD1 might be the D (6 bases). The CDR3 loop is CASSVPGTSAAEAFF. The CDR3 DNA is TGTGCCAGCAGCGTACCGGGGACAAGTGCCGCTGAAGCTTTCTTT.